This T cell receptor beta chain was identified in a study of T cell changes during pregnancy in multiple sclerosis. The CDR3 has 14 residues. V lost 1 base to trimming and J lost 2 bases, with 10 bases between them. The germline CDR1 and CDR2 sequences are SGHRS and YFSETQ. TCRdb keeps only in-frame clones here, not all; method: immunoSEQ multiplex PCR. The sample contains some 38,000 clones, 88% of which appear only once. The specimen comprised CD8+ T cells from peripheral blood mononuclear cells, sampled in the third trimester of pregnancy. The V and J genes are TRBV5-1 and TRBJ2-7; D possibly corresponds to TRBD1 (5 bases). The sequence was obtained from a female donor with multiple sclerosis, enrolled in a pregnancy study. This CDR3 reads CASSLLGPPYEQYF. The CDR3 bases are TGCGCCAGCAGCTTGTTGGGGCCCCCCTACGAGCAGTACTTC.